These T cell receptor beta chains were read from a single sample in a study of T cells after yellow fever vaccination. Each CDR3 protein gets one entry after TCRdb re-called the 5' RACE reads with MiXCR. This repertoire shows just under 600,000 distinct CDR3 sequences, roughly 14% found once; its top ten account for around an eighth. The sample in question was PBMCs, obtained on the day of the yellow fever booster vaccination. The receptors here all came from a man aged 30-40 years who received the YFV17D yellow fever vaccine. The CDR3 runs from the conserved cysteine through the conserved F or W. D genes are given only for firm matches. Clone size is stated in some rows and not others, as once, few, many or a class when expanded.

>TRBV28|TRBJ2-7|many|.
TGTGCCAGCAGACAGGGAGCCTACGAGCAGTACTTC
CASRQGAYEQYF
>TRBV6-5|TRBJ1-1|.|.
TGTGCCAGCAGTTTATTGACAGGTGGTTCTCGGTTCTTT
CASSLLTGGSRFF
>TRBV18|TRBJ2-7|.|TRBD1
TGTGCCAGCTCACATCGGACAGGTGAGCAGTACTTC
CASSHRTGEQYF
>TRBV7-9|TRBJ2-3|.|.
TGTGCCAGCGAATCAGATACGCAGTATTTT
CASESDTQYF
>TRBV6-2/TRBV6-3|TRBJ2-7|few|.
TGTGCCAGCAGGGGACCGCGGTTCTACGAGCAGTACTTC
CASRGPRFYEQYF
>TRBV18|TRBJ2-7|.|TRBD2
TGTGCCAGCTCACAAGGGACTAGATTCGACGAGCAGTACTTC
CASSQGTRFDEQYF
>TRBV7-9|TRBJ2-7|few|.
TGTGCCAGCAGCTTAGGAGTGAATACAGTCCACGAGCAGTACTTC
CASSLGVNTVHEQYF
>TRBV6-1|TRBJ2-1|.|TRBD2
TGTGCCAGCAATAAGCGCCGGACTAGCGGGAGTTCCTACAATGAGCAGTTCTTC
CASNKRRTSGSSYNEQFF
>TRBV28|TRBJ2-7|.|TRBD1
TGTGCCAGCAGTTTTAGGGGGACAGGGGTAGCCTACGAGCAGTACTTC
CASSFRGTGVAYEQYF
>TRBV7-8|TRBJ2-1|.|TRBD1
TGTGCCAGCAGCTTAGGGGGACAGGGGGCTGTAGAGCAGTTCTTC
CASSLGGQGAVEQFF
>TRBV11-2|TRBJ2-6|many|TRBD1
TGTGCCAGCAGCTTAAGATTCCAGGGGGCGACTGGGGCCAACGTCCTGACTTTC
CASSLRFQGATGANVLTF
>TRBV7-4|TRBJ1-1|.|TRBD1
TGTGCCAGCAGCTTAACAGGGACAGCCGACCTGGGGGCTTTCTTT
CASSLTGTADLGAFF
>TRBV27|TRBJ2-7|few|.
TGTGCCAGCAGTTTACTGTCGGGGCCCGCTTGGGAGCAGTACTTC
CASSLLSGPAWEQYF
>TRBV7-9|TRBJ2-7|few|.
TGTGCCAGCAGCTTAGATAGGTCACAGCACTACGAGCAGTACTTC
CASSLDRSQHYEQYF
>TRBV12-3/TRBV12-4|TRBJ2-1|few|.
TGTGCCAGCAGTTTCCAGTCGAGTGGGCTAGCGCACCACAATGAGCAGTTCTTC
CASSFQSSGLAHHNEQFF
>TRBV20-1|TRBJ2-2|.|TRBD2
TGCAGTGCTACCGCGGGAGTTACCGGGGAGCTGTTTTTT
CSATAGVTGELFF
>TRBV5-4|TRBJ2-7|.|.
TGTGCCAGCAGCCGGGGACTCGATAACTACGAGCAGTACTTC
CASSRGLDNYEQYF
>TRBV20-1|TRBJ2-7|.|.
TGCAGTGCTAGTCTCCGGACCGGTCAGTACTTC
CSASLRTGQYF
>TRBV7-2|TRBJ2-2|.|.
TGTGCCAGCAGCCACCCCAAGGGCCCATGGACCGGGGAGCTGTTTTTT
CASSHPKGPWTGELFF
>TRBV5-1|TRBJ2-7|few|TRBD2
TGCGCCAGCAGCTGGACTAGCGGGAGTGGCTACGAGCAGTACTTC
CASSWTSGSGYEQYF
>TRBV5-1|TRBJ2-5|.|.
TGCGCCAGCAGCCCCCTCTTGGGCCCCCAAGAGACCCAGTACTTC
CASSPLLGPQETQYF
>TRBV7-9|TRBJ2-1|many|TRBD1
TGTGCCAGCAGCCTCCCTGGGGACAGATACAATGAGCAGTTCTTC
CASSLPGDRYNEQFF
>TRBV5-6|TRBJ2-2|.|.
TGTGCCAGCAGCTTTGGAGGGGGATACACCGGGGAGCTGTTTTTT
CASSFGGGYTGELFF
>TRBV6-5|TRBJ2-1|many|TRBD2
TGTGCCAGCGGGCTAGCGGGAGGGTTCGATGAGCAGTTCTTC
CASGLAGGFDEQFF